One and the same sample provided the 3 T cell receptor beta chains below, sequenced in a study of blood T cell repertoires in COVID-19. Here immunoSEQ multiplex PCR was the method, and the copy in TCRdb shows in-frame clones only, minus some. The table lists roughly 50,000 clones, approximately 80% of them singletons. Sequenced material: peripheral blood. The receptors shown here come from a man between 65 and 85 years old with acute or convalescent COVID-19.

This clone was detected only a few times. This chain uses TRBV5-1 with TRBJ1-1; TRBD1 might be the D (5 bases). Trimming stripped 4 bases from V and 1 base from J, with 11 bases between. The CDR3 contains 14 residues. The germline V gene has CDR1 SGHRS and CDR2 YFSETQ. CDR3 loop: CASSVRVGNTEAFF. The CDR3 DNA reads as TGCGCCAGCAGCGTCAGGGTAGGGAACACTGAAGCTTTCTTT. Supplemented by reference TRBV5-1 and TRBJ1-1, the full variable domain reads KAGVTQTPRYLIKTRGQQVTLSCSPISGHRSVSWYQQTPGQGLQFLFEYFSETQRNKGNFPGRFSGRQFSNSRSEMNVSTLELGDSALYLCASSVRVGNTEAFFGQGTRLTVV.

This rearrangement joins TRBV28 to TRBJ2-1; weak D call: TRBD1 (6 bases). Between the trimmed V and J ends, which lost 5 bases and 2 bases, there was a span of 13 bases. The CDR3 extends over 15 amino acids. Germline lookup yields CDR1 MDHEN and CDR2 SYDVKM. CDR3 coding DNA: TGTGCCAGCAGTGTCAACAGGGAACCCTACAATGAGCAGTTCTTC. Its translation is CASSVNREPYNEQFF.

The chain uses TRBV19 and TRBJ1-5; 8 positions agree with TRBD1. V trimming: 6 bases; J trimming: 0 bases; junction bases outside the gene matches: 10. The CDR3 sequence is 17 residues long. CDR1 is LNHDA and CDR2 is SQIVND in the germline V gene (reference sequence). As DNA, the CDR3 is TGTGCCAGTAGCCCTTCTCCAGGGGGCCTTAGCAATCAGCCCCAGCATTTT. Its translation is CASSPSPGGLSNQPQHF.